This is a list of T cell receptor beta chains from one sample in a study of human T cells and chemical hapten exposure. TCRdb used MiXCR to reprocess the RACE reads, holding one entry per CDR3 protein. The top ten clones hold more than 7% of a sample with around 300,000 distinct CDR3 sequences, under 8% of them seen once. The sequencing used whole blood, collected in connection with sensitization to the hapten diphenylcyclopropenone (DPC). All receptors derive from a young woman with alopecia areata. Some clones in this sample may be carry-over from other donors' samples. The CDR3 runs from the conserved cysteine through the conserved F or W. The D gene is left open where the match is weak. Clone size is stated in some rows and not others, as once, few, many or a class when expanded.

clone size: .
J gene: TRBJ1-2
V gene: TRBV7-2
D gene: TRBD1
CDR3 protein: CASSLTGGGMYAGYTF
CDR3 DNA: TGTGCCAGCAGCTTAACAGGGGGCGGTATGTACGCTGGCTACACCTTC

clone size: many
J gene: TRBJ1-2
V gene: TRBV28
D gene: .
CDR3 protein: CASSQGNYGYTF
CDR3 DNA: TGTGCCAGCAGTCAGGGGAACTATGGCTACACCTTC

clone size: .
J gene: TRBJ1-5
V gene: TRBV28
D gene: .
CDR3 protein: CASTTTTNPGDQPQHF
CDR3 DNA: TGTGCCAGCACGACTACAACGAACCCCGGGGATCAGCCCCAGCATTTT

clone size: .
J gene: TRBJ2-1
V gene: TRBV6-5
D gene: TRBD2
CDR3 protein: CASSELAESYNEQFF
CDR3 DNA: TGTGCCAGCAGTGAACTAGCGGAGTCCTACAATGAGCAGTTCTTC

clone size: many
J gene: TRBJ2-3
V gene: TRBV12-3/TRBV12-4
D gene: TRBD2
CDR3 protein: CASSGAGTSFADTQYF
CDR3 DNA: TGTGCCAGCAGTGGGGCCGGGACTAGCTTTGCAGATACGCAGTATTTT

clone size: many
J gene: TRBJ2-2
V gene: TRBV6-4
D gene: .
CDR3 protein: CASSESLDTGELFF
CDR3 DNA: TGTGCCAGCAGTGAGAGCTTGGACACCGGGGAGCTGTTTTTT

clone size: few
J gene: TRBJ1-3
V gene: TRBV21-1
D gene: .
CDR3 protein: CASSRVAGNTIYF
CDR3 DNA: TGTGCCAGCAGCAGGGTGGCTGGAAACACCATATATTTT

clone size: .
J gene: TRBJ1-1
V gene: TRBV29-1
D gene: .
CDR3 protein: CSVLDTEAFF
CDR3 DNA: TGCAGCGTTCTTGACACTGAAGCTTTCTTT

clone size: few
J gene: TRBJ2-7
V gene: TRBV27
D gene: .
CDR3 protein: CASRGGIDEQYF
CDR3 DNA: TGTGCCAGCAGAGGGGGGATCGACGAGCAGTACTTC

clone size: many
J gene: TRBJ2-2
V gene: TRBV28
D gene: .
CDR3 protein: CASSLFSTGELFF
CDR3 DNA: TGTGCCAGCAGTTTATTCAGCACCGGGGAGCTGTTTTTT

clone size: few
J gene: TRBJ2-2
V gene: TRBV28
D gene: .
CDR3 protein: CASAVGSYNTGELFF
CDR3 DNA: TGTGCCAGTGCGGTGGGCAGCTATAACACCGGGGAGCTGTTTTTT

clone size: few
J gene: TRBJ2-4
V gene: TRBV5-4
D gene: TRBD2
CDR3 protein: CASSLASGAKNIQYF
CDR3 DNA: TGTGCCAGCAGCTTGGCTAGCGGAGCCAAAAACATTCAGTACTTC

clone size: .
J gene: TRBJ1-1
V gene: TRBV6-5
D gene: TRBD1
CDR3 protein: CASSYSGTGDLNTEAFF
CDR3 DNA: TGTGCCAGCAGTTATTCCGGGACAGGGGACCTGAACACTGAAGCTTTCTTT

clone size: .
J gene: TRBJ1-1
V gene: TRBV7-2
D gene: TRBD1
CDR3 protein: CASSNPTGSAEAFF
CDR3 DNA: TGTGCCAGCAGCAACCCGACAGGGTCGGCTGAAGCTTTCTTT

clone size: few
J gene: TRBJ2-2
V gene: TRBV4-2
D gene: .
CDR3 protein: CASSHGGEGSGELFF
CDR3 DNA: TGTGCCAGCAGCCATGGGGGAGAAGGCTCCGGGGAGCTGTTTTTT

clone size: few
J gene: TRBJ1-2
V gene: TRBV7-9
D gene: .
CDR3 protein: CASSLIGSGNGYTF
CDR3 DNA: TGTGCCAGCAGCTTAATTGGTTCGGGGAATGGCTACACCTTC

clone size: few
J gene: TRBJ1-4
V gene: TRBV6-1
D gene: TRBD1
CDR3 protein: CASSILRTGEKLFF
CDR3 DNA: TGTGCCAGCAGCATATTAAGGACAGGGGAAAAACTGTTTTTT

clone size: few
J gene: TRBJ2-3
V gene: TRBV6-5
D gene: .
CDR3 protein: CASSYSGARVAGNTQYF
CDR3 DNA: TGTGCCAGCAGTTACTCTGGGGCCAGGGTGGCAGGAAATACGCAGTATTTT

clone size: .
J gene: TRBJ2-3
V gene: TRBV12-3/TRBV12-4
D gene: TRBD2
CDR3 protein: CASTFAGGYTDTQYF
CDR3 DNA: TGTGCCAGCACTTTTGCGGGGGGGTACACAGATACGCAGTATTTT

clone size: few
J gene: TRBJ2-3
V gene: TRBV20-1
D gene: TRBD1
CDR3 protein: CSARLGTGGTDTQYF
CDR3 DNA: TGCAGTGCTAGACTTGGGACAGGGGGCACAGATACGCAGTATTTT

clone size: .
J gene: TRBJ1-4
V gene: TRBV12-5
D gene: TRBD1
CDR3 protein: CASGPTGASTNEKLFF
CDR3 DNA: TGTGCTAGTGGTCCGACAGGGGCTTCAACTAATGAAAAACTGTTTTTT

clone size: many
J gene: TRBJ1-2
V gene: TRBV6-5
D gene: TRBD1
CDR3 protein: CASSKTGGDYGYTF
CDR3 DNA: TGTGCCAGCAGTAAGACAGGGGGCGACTATGGCTACACCTTC

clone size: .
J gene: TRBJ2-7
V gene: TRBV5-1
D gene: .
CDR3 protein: CASSSDIHEQYF
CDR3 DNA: TGCGCCAGCAGCTCCGACATCCACGAGCAGTACTTC

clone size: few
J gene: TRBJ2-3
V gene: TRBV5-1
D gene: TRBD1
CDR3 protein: CASSLVRGTGTGDTQYF
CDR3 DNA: TGCGCCAGCAGCTTGGTACGTGGGACAGGGACGGGAGATACGCAGTATTTT

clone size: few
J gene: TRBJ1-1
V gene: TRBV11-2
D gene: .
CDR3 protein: CASSLFGGAMNTEAFF
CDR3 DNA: TGTGCCAGCAGCTTATTTGGGGGAGCCATGAACACTGAAGCTTTCTTT

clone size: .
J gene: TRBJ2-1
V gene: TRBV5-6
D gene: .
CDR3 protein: CASSLEGINEQFF
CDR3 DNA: TGTGCCAGCAGCTTGGAAGGGATCAATGAGCAGTTCTTC

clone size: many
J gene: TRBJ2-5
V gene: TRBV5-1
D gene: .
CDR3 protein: CASSSLSAETQYF
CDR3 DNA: TGCGCCAGCAGCTCACTTTCGGCAGAGACCCAGTACTTC

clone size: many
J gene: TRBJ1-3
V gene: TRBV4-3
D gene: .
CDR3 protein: CASSHAADIGNTIYF
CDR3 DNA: TGCGCCAGCAGCCATGCGGCTGACATTGGAAACACCATATATTTT

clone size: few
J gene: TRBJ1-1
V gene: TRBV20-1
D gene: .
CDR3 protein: CSARPPAGTEAFF
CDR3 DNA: TGCAGTGCTAGACCCCCGGCAGGGACTGAAGCTTTCTTT

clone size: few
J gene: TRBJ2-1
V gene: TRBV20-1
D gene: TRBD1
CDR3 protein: CSARPIRQGISYNEQFF
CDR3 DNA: TGCAGTGCTAGACCCATAAGACAGGGGATATCCTACAATGAGCAGTTCTTC

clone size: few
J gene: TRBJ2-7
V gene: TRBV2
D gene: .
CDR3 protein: CASSDREYEEQYF
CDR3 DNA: TGTGCCAGCAGTGACAGGGAGTACGAGGAGCAGTACTTC

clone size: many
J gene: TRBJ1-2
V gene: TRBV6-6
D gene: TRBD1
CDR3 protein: CASSYLGDRDYGYTF
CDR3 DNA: TGTGCCAGCAGTTACTTGGGGGACAGGGACTATGGCTACACCTTC

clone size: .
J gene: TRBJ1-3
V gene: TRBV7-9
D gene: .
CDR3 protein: CASSFVAASGNTIYF
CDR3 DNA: TGTGCCAGCAGCTTCGTAGCAGCCTCTGGAAACACCATATATTTT

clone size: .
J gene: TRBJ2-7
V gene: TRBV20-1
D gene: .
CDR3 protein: CSASSTSSYEQYF
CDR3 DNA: TGCAGTGCTAGTTCGACATCCTCCTACGAGCAGTACTTC

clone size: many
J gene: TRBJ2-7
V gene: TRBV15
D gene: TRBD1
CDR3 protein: CATSKAGTGYEQYF
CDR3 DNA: TGTGCCACCAGCAAGGCCGGGACAGGGTACGAGCAGTACTTC

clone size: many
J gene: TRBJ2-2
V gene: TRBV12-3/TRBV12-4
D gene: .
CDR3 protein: CASSSGGTNTGELFF
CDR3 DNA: TGTGCCAGCAGTTCCGGAGGGACTAACACCGGGGAGCTGTTTTTT

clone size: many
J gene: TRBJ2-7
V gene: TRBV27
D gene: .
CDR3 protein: CASSLKAGPYEQYF
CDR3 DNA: TGTGCCAGCAGTTTAAAGGCAGGTCCCTACGAGCAGTACTTC

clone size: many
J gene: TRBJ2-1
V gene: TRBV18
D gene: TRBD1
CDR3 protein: CASSPLPGTGGSNEQFF
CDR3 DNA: TGTGCCAGCTCACCACTTCCCGGGACAGGGGGATCCAATGAGCAGTTCTTC

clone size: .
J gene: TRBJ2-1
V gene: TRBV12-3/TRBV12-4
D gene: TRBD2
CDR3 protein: CASSRAGGRNEQFF
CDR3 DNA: TGTGCCAGCAGCCGAGCGGGGGGGCGGAATGAGCAGTTCTTC

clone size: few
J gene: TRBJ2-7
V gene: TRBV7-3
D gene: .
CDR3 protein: CASSPLGRASSYEQYF
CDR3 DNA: TGTGCCAGCAGCCCCCTCGGACGGGCTAGCTCCTACGAGCAGTACTTC

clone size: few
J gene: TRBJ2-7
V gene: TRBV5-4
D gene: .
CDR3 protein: CASSRVDEQYF
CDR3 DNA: TGTGCCAGCAGCCGAGTGGACGAGCAGTACTTC

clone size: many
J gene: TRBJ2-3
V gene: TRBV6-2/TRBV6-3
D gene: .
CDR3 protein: CASSYERGDTDTQYF
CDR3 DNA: TGTGCCAGCAGTTACGAGCGAGGTGACACAGATACGCAGTATTTT

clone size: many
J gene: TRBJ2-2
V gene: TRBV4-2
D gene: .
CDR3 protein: CASSQGETTGELFF
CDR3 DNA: TGTGCCAGCAGCCAAGGGGAAACGACCGGGGAGCTGTTTTTT

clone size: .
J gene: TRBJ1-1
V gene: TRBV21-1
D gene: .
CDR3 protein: CASSKGRGQISQAFF
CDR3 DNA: TGTGCCAGCAGCAAAGGGAGGGGGCAAATCTCCCAAGCTTTCTTT

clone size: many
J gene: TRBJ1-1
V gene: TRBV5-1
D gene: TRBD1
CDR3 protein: CASSPVTGITEAFF
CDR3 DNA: TGCGCCAGCAGCCCCGTGACAGGGATAACTGAAGCTTTCTTT

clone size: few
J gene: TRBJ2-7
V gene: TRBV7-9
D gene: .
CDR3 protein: CASSPGQLYEQYF
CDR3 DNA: TGTGCCAGCAGCCCCGGACAGTTGTACGAGCAGTACTTC